This TCR beta chain was identified in a study of T cells after yellow fever vaccination. Whole-study context: SMART-Seq v4 Ultra Low Input prepared libraries from low-cell fractions.

This clonotype was detected a few times. As yet, its antigen is unknown. They built TCR cDNA with 5'RACE template switching, a step that put in a universal primer site and UMIs. TCRdb called the 5' RACE reads again in MiXCR, with one record for every CDR3 protein. The table has about 340,000 distinct CDR3 sequences, under 15% seen once; the top ten hold about 3%. The CDR3 runs 15 residues. V lost 4 bases and J lost 8; bases outside the gene matches: 12. Germline-derived CDR1 and CDR2 are SGDLS and YYNGEE. Study-wide results and limits: Researchers cautioned that FACS-sorted repertoires could harbor abundant clonotypes contaminating from the bulk population.

This TCR was recovered from a man between 18 and 35 years old who received the YFV17D yellow fever vaccine. The rearrangement joins TRBV9 to TRBJ1-2; 9 nucleotides match TRBD1. The sequenced sample was CD4+ T cells sorted from PBMCs, obtained 15 days after the yellow fever booster vaccination. The CDR3 here is CASSLGTGKVEGYTF. The DNA of the CDR3 is TGTGCCAGCAGCCTCGGGACAGGGAAGGTGGAAGGCTACACCTTC.